The 22 T cell receptor beta chains below come from one sample, sequenced in a study of shared clonotypes between healthy human individuals. The method was immunoSEQ multiplex PCR; TCRdb's version includes in-frame clones alone and lacks a portion of them. The repertoire consists of approximately 1,500,000 clones, with around 95% occurring once and the leading ten covering roughly 1.2%. Sequenced material: naive CD4+ T cells sorted from blood. Stated subset: CD45RA+ positively selected. These receptors were obtained from a man aged 25-45 years in good health.

V usage is TRBV4-3 and J usage is TRBJ1-2; 7 bases are a match to TRBD1. V shed 0 bases and J 0 bases; nucleotides not matched to a gene: 4. The CDR3 has 16 amino acids. Germline CDR1 reads LGHNA; CDR2 reads YSLEER. The DNA of the CDR3 is TGCGCCAGCAGCCAAGACCCGACAGGGACTAACTATGGCTACACCTTC. It specifies CASSQDPTGTNYGYTF.

This chain links TRBV28 with TRBJ1-4; perhaps TRBD1 as D (5 bases). Germline lookup yields CDR1 MDHEN and CDR2 SYDVKM. The CDR3 is 14 residues long. V lost 7 bases and J lost 3, with 12 bases in between. CDR3 sequence reads: CASNIRGPNEKLFF. In DNA form, the CDR3 reads TGTGCCAGCAACATAAGGGGTCCTAATGAAAAACTGTTTTTT.

The genes are TRBV7-2 and TRBJ2-5; perhaps TRBD2 as D (7 bases). Trimming took off 0 bases at V and 4 bases at J, with 12 bases between the two ends. The CDR3 spans 15 residues. Germline V gene data show CDR1 as SGHTA and CDR2 as FQGNSA. The CDR3 here is CASSLAKGGPETQYF. As DNA, the CDR3 is TGTGCCAGCAGCTTAGCCAAGGGGGGGCCAGAGACCCAGTACTTC.

The chain carries TRBV10-3 and TRBJ2-1; D possibly corresponds to TRBD2 (6 bases). V lost 0 bases to trimming and J lost 13 bases, with 13 bases between them. The germline V gene has CDR1 ENHRY and CDR2 SYGVKD. The CDR3 is 13 amino acids. The CDR3 spells CAISESTGGRQFF. As DNA, the CDR3 is TGTGCCATCAGTGAGTCGACTGGGGGGAGACAGTTCTTC.

The rearrangement links TRBV5-4 to TRBJ1-3, with unresolved D. Per germline, CDR1 SGHNT and CDR2 YYREEE (reference sequence). The CDR3 has 15 amino acids. V was pared by 1 base and J by 1 base, with 9 bases between. This chain's CDR3 is CASSLRLGSGNTIYF. The CDR3, as DNA: TGTGCCAGCAGCTTGAGGTTAGGATCTGGAAACACCATATATTTT.

This clone was seen once. The CDR3 spells CASSLPGDFAKNIQYF. CDR3 DNA: TGTGCCAGTAGTTTACCGGGGGACTTCGCCAAAAACATTCAGTACTTC. The chain combines TRBV19 with TRBJ2-4; TRBD2 might be the D (6 bases). V was clipped by 5 bases and J by 1 base, with 15 bases between them. CDR1 is LNHDA and CDR2 is SQIVND in the germline V gene (reference sequence). CDR3 length equals 16 residues.

The genes are TRBV5-1 and TRBJ2-1; TRBD2 aligns across 9 bases. This CDR3 spans 17 amino acids. Germline V gene sequence: CDR1 SGHRS, CDR2 YFSETQ. V was pared by 0 bases and J by 8 bases, with 12 bases of the junction left unmatched. The CDR3 DNA follows: TGCGCCAGCAGCTTGGCCAGCGGGAGGCCTCTGGGGTATGAGCAGTTCTTC. Translated: CASSLASGRPLGYEQFF.

The gene calls are TRBV6-1 and TRBJ1-4; D call uncertain. Trimming stripped 4 bases from V and 0 bases from J, with 18 bases between. In germline, CDR1 is MNHNS, CDR2 SASEGT. This CDR3 contains 18 residues. The CDR3 DNA reads as TGTGCCAGCAGTGCAAACCCAATACTCGCCGCAACTAATGAAAAACTGTTTTTT. It encodes CASSANPILAATNEKLFF.

This CDR3 reads CASSGQHRYIQYF. The CDR3 nucleotides are TGTGCCAGCAGCGGACAGCACCGATACATTCAGTACTTC. The gene calls are TRBV2 and TRBJ2-4; perhaps TRBD1 as D (6 bases). The V gene's germline CDR1 is SNHLY and CDR2 FYNNEI. The CDR3 has 13 residues. Trimming removed 6 bases at V and 8 bases at J, with 14 bases between.

V and J are TRBV5-1 and TRBJ2-7, with D maybe TRBD1 (5 bases). The CDR3 runs to 16 residues. CDR1 is SGHRS and CDR2 is YFSETQ in the germline V gene. V gave up 4 bases and J gave up 5 bases, with 22 bases separating them. CDR3 amino acids: CASSADPTRVLDEQYF. The CDR3 bases are TGCGCCAGCAGCGCCGACCCCACCAGGGTGTTGGACGAGCAGTACTTC.

The rearrangement uses TRBV5-4 and TRBJ2-7; 9 bases are shared with TRBD2. The germline V gene has CDR1 SGHNT and CDR2 YYREEE (reference sequence). Germline trimming cut 4 bases from V and 5 bases from J; bases unmatched to any gene: 7. The CDR3 is 14 amino acids. CDR3 DNA sequence: TGTGCCAGCAGCCCCAGCGGGAGGATTGACGAGCAGTACTTC. Translating gives CASSPSGRIDEQYF.

This clone was picked up one time. The chain joins TRBV5-1 to TRBJ2-7, with a weak D call TRBD2 (5 bases). Trimming stripped 7 bases from V and 0 bases from J, with 17 bases between. The CDR3 is made up of 15 amino acids. The germline gives CDR1 SGHRS, CDR2 YFSETQ. CDR3 protein: CASSQRTSNSYEQYF. The CDR3 DNA is TGCGCCAGCTCCCAGAGGACTTCTAACTCCTACGAGCAGTACTTC.

Comments on this clone: Other DNA variants within this sample encode the same CDR3. This chain joins TRBV28 and TRBJ2-7; 10 bases fit TRBD1. The J segment lost 1 base and the V segment lost 4 bases, leaving 4 bases of the junction unmatched. CDR3 size: 15 residues. Germline CDR1 and CDR2: MDHEN and SYDVKM. Here the CDR3 reads CASSSPGQGSYEQYF. The CDR3 DNA reads as TGTGCCAGCAGTTCACCGGGACAGGGGTCCTACGAGCAGTACTTC.

In its sample, this clone was seen once. This chain links TRBV10-2 with TRBJ2-1, with 11 bases fitting TRBD2. With 7 bases clipped from V and 5 bases from J, the junction kept 4 bases outside the gene matches. Germline loops: CDR1 WSHSY, CDR2 SAAADI. The CDR3 is made up of 14 amino acids. CDR3 region: CASKLAGVDNEQFF. The CDR3 DNA reads as TGCGCCAGCAAACTAGCGGGAGTGGACAATGAGCAGTTCTTC.

This chain uses TRBV28 with TRBJ2-7; D possibly corresponds to TRBD1 (7 bases). V was shortened by 3 bases and J by 2 bases, with 11 bases between the two germline ends. The germline CDR1 and CDR2 sequences are MDHEN and SYDVKM. There are 14 residues in the CDR3. CDR3 protein: CASSLSGGPYEQYF. The CDR3 coding sequence is TGTGCCAGCAGTTTGTCAGGGGGGCCCTACGAGCAGTACTTC.

This clone occurred once. The chain carries TRBV28 and TRBJ2-1, with 8 bases aligning to TRBD1. V gave up 3 bases and J gave up 2 bases; unmatched junction bases: 15. The germline V gene encodes CDR1 MDHEN and CDR2 SYDVKM. The CDR3 contains 19 residues. The CDR3, as DNA: TGTGCCAGCAGTTTGGGACAGGCCAGACTTCTGAGAACCTACAATGAGCAGTTCTTC. Its protein is CASSLGQARLLRTYNEQFF.

This clone came up a few times. In the same sample, other DNA sequences code for this CDR3. V usage is TRBV30 and J usage is TRBJ1-5; D not resolved. The V end was cut by 2 bases, the J end by 1 base, with 9 bases between. Germline CDR1 and CDR2: GTSNPN and SVGIG (reference sequence). The CDR3 is made up of 14 amino acids. This chain's CDR3 is CAWSSGLSNQPQHF. Written as DNA, the CDR3 is TGTGCCTGGAGTTCGGGGTTAAGCAATCAGCCCCAGCATTTT.

The chain couples TRBV5-4 to TRBJ2-4; 12 nucleotides align to TRBD1. This CDR3 has 16 residues. CDR1 is SGHNT, CDR2 YYREEE, per germline (reference sequence). Trimming removed 3 bases from V and 7 bases from J; junction bases left unmatched: 8. The CDR3, as DNA: TGTGCCAGCAGCTGGGGACAGGGGGCGACCCTCAACATTCAGTACTTC. Protein product: CASSWGQGATLNIQYF.

V and J are TRBV5-8 and TRBJ2-1; D may correspond to TRBD1 or TRBD2 (7 bases each). There are 14 residues in the CDR3. The V gene's germline CDR1 is SGHTS and CDR2 YDEGEE. Trimming left V 6 bases short and J 4 bases short, with 14 bases between. Here the CDR3 reads CASIYRGGYNEQFF. The CDR3 region has the DNA TGTGCCAGCATATACAGGGGAGGGTACAATGAGCAGTTCTTC.

Worth noting for this clone: Distinct nucleotide sequences in the sample also encode this CDR3. This sequence joins TRBV14 and TRBJ1-2, with D possibly being TRBD1 (5 bases). The V gene's germline CDR1 is SGHDN and CDR2 FVKESK. This CDR3 spans 14 amino acids. V was shortened by 0 bases and J by 4 bases, with 9 bases between the two germline ends. The CDR3 nucleotides read TGTGCCAGCAGCCAAGAAGGAAGGGGCTATGGCTACACCTTC. It encodes CASSQEGRGYGYTF.

The rearrangement uses TRBV6-5 and TRBJ2-7, with D perhaps TRBD1 (6 bases). Trimming shortened V by 5 bases and J by 3 bases, and 17 bases separated the two germline ends. The length of the CDR3 is 15 residues. Germline V gene data show CDR1 as MNHEY and CDR2 as SVGAGI. The CDR3 protein is CASSAEQGSRYEQYF. The CDR3 region has the DNA TGTGCCAGCAGTGCTGAACAGGGATCCCGCTACGAGCAGTACTTC.

About this clone itself: This CDR3 is also generated by other DNA sequences in the sample. The chain carries TRBV7-9 and TRBJ2-2, with D possibly being TRBD1 (5 bases). V lost 2 bases to trimming and J lost 1 base, with 11 bases between them. This CDR3 contains 16 residues. Germline loops: CDR1 SEHNR, CDR2 FQNEAQ (reference sequence). As DNA, the CDR3 is TGTGCCAGCAGCTTACTGGGGCAGGGGAACACCGGGGAGCTGTTTTTT. The encoded protein is CASSLLGQGNTGELFF.